This T cell receptor beta chain was captured in a study of Graves' ophthalmopathy and Graves' hyperthyroidism. Study-level background: The collection of peripheral blood took place at initial diagnosis, before any treatment.

Many counts were recorded for this clonotype. What it recognizes is unknown. V dropped 7 bases and J dropped 7 bases, with 23 bases sitting between them. This CDR3 contains 15 residues. The study's findings and limits: The majority of expanded thyroid clonotypes above 0.001 frequency also occurred in blood.

The sequenced template was RNA, covering the TCR beta CDR3 region. An initial RT-PCR round employing HTBI primers preceded a second-round multiplex PCR. From the multiplex PCR reads, TCRdb called clonotypes with MiXCR, one entry per CDR3 protein. The top ten hold approximately 9.8% of the sample, which has about 500,000 distinct CDR3 sequences, 14% seen once. The material sequenced was blood. The rearrangement joins TRBV12-3 or TRBV12-4 to TRBJ2-7; D is possibly TRBD2 (5 bases). The sequence came from a woman in her 30s with Graves' ophthalmopathy. CDR3 sequence reads: CASTAGKGYIVEQYF. As DNA, the CDR3 is TGTGCCAGCACCGCGGGCAAGGGATACATTGTTGAGCAGTACTTC.